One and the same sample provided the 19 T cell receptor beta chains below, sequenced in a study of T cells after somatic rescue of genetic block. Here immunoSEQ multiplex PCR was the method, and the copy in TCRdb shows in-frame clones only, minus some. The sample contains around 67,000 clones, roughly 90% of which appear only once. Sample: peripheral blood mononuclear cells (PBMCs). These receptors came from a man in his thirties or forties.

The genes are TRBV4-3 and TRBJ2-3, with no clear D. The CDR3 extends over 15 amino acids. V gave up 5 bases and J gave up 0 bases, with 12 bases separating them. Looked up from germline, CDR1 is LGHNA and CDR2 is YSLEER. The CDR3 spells CASSTKWRSTDTQYF. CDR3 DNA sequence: TGCGCCAGCAGCACTAAATGGCGGAGCACAGATACGCAGTATTTT.

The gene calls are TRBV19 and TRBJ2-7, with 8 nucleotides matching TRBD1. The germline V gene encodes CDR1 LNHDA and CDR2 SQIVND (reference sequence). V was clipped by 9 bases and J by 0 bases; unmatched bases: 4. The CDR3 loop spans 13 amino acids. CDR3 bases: TGTGCCAGCAGGACAGGGAGCTCCTACGAGCAGTACTTC. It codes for CASRTGSSYEQYF.

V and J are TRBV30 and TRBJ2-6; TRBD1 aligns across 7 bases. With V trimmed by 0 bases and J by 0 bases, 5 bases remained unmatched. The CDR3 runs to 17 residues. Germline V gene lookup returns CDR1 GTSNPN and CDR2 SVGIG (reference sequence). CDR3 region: CAWSVGGAFSGANVLTF. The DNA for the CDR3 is TGTGCCTGGAGTGTAGGGGGCGCATTCTCTGGGGCCAACGTCCTGACTTTC. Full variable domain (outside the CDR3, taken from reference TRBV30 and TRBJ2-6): SQTIHQWPATLVQPVGSPLSLECTVEGTSNPNLYWYRQAAGRGLQLLFYSVGIGQISSEVPQNLSASRPQDRQFILSSKKLLLSDSGFYLCAWSVGGAFSGANVLTFGAGSRLTVL.

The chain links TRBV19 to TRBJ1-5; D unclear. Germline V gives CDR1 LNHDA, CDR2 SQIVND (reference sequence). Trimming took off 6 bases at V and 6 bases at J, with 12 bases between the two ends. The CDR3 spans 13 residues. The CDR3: CASSNGGFQPQHF. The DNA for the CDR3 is TGTGCCAGTAGCAACGGCGGGTTTCAGCCCCAGCATTTT.

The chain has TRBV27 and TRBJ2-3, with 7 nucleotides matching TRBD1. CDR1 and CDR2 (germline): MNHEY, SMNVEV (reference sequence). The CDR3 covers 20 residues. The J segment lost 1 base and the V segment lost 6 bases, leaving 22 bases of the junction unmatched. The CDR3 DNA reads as TGTGCCAGCAGAACACCACACAGGGGCCAGCCCCTAGTCGGCACAGATACGCAGTATTTT. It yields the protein CASRTPHRGQPLVGTDTQYF.

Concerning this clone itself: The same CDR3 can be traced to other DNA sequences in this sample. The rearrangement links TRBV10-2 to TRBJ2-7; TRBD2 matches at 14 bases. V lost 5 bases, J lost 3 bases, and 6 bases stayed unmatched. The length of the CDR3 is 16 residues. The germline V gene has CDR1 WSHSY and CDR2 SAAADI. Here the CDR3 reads CASSTGLAGEVYEQYF. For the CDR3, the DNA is TGCGCCAGCAGTACGGGACTAGCGGGGGAGGTCTACGAGCAGTACTTC.

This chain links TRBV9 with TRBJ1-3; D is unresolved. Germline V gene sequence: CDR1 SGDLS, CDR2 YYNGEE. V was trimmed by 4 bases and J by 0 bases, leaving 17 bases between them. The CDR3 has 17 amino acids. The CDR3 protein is CASSSPGVTSSGNTIYF. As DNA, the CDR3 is TGTGCCAGCAGCTCCCCCGGGGTCACCAGCTCTGGAAACACCATATATTTT. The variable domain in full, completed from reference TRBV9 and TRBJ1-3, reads DSGVTQTPKHLITATGQRVTLRCSPRSGDLSVYWYQQSLDQGLQFLIQYYNGEERAKGNILERFSAQQFPDLHSELNLSSLELGDSALYFCASSSPGVTSSGNTIYFGEGSWLTVV.

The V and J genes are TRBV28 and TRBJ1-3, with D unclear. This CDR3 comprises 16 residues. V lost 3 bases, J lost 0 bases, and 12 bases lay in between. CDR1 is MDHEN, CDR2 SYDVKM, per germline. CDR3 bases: TGTGCCAGCAGTTTTTTGCTGCTTCGCTCTGGAAACACCATATATTTT. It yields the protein CASSFLLLRSGNTIYF.

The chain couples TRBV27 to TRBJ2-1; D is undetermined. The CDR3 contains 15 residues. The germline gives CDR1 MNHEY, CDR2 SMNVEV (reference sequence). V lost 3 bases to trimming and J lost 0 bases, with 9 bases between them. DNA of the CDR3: TGTGCCAGCAGTTTGGCGGCGAGCTCCTACAATGAGCAGTTCTTC. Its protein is CASSLAASSYNEQFF.

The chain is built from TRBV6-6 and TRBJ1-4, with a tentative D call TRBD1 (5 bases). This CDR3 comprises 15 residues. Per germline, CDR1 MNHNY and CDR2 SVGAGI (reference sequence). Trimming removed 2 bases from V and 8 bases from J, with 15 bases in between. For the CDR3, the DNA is TGTGCCAGCAGTTACGTCTGGGGAGGGGTGGAAAAACTGTTTTTT. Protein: CASSYVWGGVEKLFF.

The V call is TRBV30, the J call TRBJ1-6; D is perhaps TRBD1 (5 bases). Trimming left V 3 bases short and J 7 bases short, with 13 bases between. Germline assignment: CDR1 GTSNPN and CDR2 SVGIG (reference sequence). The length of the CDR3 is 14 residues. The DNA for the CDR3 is TGTGCCTGGAGGCGCGGGACCGCGAATTCACCCCTCCACTTT. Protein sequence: CAWRRGTANSPLHF.

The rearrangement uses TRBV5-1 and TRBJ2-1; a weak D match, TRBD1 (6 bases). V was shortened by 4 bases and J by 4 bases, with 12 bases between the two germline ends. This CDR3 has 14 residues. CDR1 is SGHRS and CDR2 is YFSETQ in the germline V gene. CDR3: CASSPGTTYNEQFF. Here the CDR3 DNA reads TGCGCCAGCAGCCCCGGGACAACTTACAATGAGCAGTTCTTC.

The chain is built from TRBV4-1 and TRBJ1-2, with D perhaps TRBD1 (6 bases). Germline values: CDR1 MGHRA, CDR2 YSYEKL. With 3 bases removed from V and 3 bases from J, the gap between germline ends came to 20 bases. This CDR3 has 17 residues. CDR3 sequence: CASSQASGQGSYYGYTF. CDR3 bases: TGCGCCAGCAGCCAGGCCTCTGGGCAGGGGAGTTACTATGGCTACACCTTC.

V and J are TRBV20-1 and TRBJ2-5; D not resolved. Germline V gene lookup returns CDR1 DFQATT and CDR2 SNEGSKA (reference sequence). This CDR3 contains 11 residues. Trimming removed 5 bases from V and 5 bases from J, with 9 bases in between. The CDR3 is CSAAAPETQYF. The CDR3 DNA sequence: TGCAGTGCTGCGGCCCCGGAGACCCAGTACTTC.

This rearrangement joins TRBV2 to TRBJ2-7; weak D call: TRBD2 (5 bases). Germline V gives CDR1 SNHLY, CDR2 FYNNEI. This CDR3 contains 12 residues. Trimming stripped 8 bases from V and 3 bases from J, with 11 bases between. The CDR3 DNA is TGTGCCAGCGGGTCCGAGGGCTACGAGCAGTACTTC. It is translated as CASGSEGYEQYF.

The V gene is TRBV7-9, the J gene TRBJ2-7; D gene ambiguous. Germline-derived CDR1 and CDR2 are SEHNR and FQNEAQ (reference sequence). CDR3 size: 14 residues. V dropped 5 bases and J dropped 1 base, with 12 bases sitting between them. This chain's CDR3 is CASSPADRSYEQYF. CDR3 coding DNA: TGTGCCAGCAGCCCTGCGGACCGATCCTACGAGCAGTACTTC. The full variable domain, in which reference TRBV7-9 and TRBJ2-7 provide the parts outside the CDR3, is DTGVSQNPRHKITKRGQNVTFRCDPISEHNRLYWYRQTLGQGPEFLTYFQNEAQLEKSRLLSDRFSAERPKGSFSTLEIQRTEQGDSAMYLCASSPADRSYEQYFGPGTRLTVT.

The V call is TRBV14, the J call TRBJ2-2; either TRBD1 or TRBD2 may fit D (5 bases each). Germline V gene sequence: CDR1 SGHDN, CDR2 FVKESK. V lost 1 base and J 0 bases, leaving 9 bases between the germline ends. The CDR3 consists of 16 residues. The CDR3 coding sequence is TGTGCCAGCAGCCAAGGGGACCTTACGAACACCGGGGAGCTGTTTTTT. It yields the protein CASSQGDLTNTGELFF.

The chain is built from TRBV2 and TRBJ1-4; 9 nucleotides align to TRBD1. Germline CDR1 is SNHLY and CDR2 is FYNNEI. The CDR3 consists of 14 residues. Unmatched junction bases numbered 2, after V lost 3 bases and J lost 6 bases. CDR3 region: CASSEGQGDEKLFF. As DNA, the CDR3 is TGTGCCAGCAGTGAGGGACAGGGAGATGAAAAACTGTTTTTT.

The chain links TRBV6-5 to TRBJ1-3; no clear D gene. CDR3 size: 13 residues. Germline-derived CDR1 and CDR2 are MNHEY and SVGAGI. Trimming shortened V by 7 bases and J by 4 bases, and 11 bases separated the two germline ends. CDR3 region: CASTFSRGNTIYF. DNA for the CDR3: TGTGCCAGCACCTTTAGTCGGGGAAACACCATATATTTT.